The rows below give T cell receptor beta chains drawn from one sample of a study of shared clonotypes between healthy human individuals. Sequencing used immunoSEQ multiplex PCR; TCRdb keeps in-frame clones, though not all of them. Of about 2.1 million clones in the sample, over 85% were seen once. Sequencing was done on a sample of naive CD8+ T cells from PBMCs. Receptors originate from a man between 18 and 35 years old in good health. Some clones in this sample may be carry-over from other donors' samples. CDR3s include the opening cysteine and the closing phenylalanine or tryptophan. A D gene is named only where the DNA matches it firmly. Where a row states a size, it is once, few, many or the class of an expanded clone; other rows omit it.

J gene	D gene	clone size	V gene	CDR3 protein	CDR3 DNA
TRBJ2-1	.	once	TRBV14	CASSQDIVEYNEQFF	TGTGCCAGCAGCCAAGATATAGTGGAGTACAATGAGCAGTTCTTC
TRBJ1-2	.	.	TRBV7-9	CASSFARQAHYGYTF	TGTGCCAGCAGCTTTGCGAGGCAGGCGCACTATGGCTACACCTTC
TRBJ2-1	TRBD1	.	TRBV5-1	CASSPGQGSYNEQFF	TGCGCCAGCAGCCCCGGACAGGGCTCCTACAATGAGCAGTTCTTC
TRBJ1-2	TRBD1	.	TRBV27	CASSSFLTGVDGYTF	TGTGCCAGCAGTTCCTTTTTGACAGGGGTCGATGGCTACACCTTC
TRBJ1-1	.	.	TRBV30	CAWSVHYATGRGTEAFF	TGTGCCTGGAGTGTACATTACGCGACAGGTAGGGGGACTGAAGCTTTCTTT
TRBJ1-2	.	.	TRBV9	CASSDGTAEAYGYTF	TGTGCCAGCAGCGACGGGACGGCTGAAGCCTATGGCTACACCTTC
TRBJ2-2	.	.	TRBV25-1	CASSHGSAGELFF	TGTGCCAGCAGTCATGGGAGTGCCGGGGAGCTGTTTTTT
TRBJ1-4	.	.	TRBV7-9	CASSLGRGEKLFF	TGTGCCAGCAGCTTAGGCAGGGGTGAAAAACTGTTTTTT
TRBJ1-1	.	.	TRBV5-4	CASSQGQVLDTEAFF	TGTGCCAGCAGCCAGGGACAAGTTCTAGACACTGAAGCTTTCTTT
TRBJ2-1	TRBD2	.	TRBV27	CASSLLWTSGRAYNEQFF	TGTGCCAGCAGTCTGCTATGGACTAGCGGGAGGGCCTACAATGAGCAGTTCTTC